This paragraph covers one TCR beta chain sequence. These data originate in a study of T cell changes during pregnancy in multiple sclerosis. This CDR3 has 17 amino acids. With 1 base clipped from V and 3 bases from J, the junction kept 7 bases outside the gene matches. CDR1 is SGDLS and CDR2 is YYNGEE in the germline V gene. Libraries were prepared by immunoSEQ multiplex PCR; TCRdb keeps only in-frame clonotypes and omits some of them. The sample records some 62,000 clones, around 93% being singletons. Sequenced material: peripheral blood, taken in the second trimester of pregnancy. The chain uses TRBV9 and TRBJ2-2, with 9 nucleotides matching TRBD2. This TCR was sampled from a female donor in good health, enrolled as a control in a pregnancy study. The CDR3 DNA reads as TGTGCCAGCAGCGTATCCAGAGGGACTAGCTACACCGGGGAGCTGTTTTTT. Amino acids: CASSVSRGTSYTGELFF.